This T cell receptor beta chain is drawn from a study of T cells in Graves' hyperthyroidism and ophthalmopathy. Amplified TCR beta CDR3 regions came from RNA transcripts. First-round RT-PCR of the TCR CDR3 relied on the HTBI primer set. Via MiXCR, TCRdb re-called the multiplex PCR reads, giving one row per CDR3 protein. The sample has 490,000 or so distinct CDR3 sequences; around a fifth are singletons. V shed 4 bases, J shed 6 bases, and the junction held 6 bases outside the gene matches. Per the germline V gene, CDR1 is SEHNR and CDR2 is FQNEAQ (reference sequence). There are 16 residues in the CDR3. This clonotype was seen more than once but under ten times.

This clonotype was sampled from a woman in her seventies with Graves' ophthalmopathy. The gene calls are TRBV7-9 and TRBJ2-1, with TRBD2 matching 13 bases. Sequencing used blood. CDR3 sequence (DNA): TGTGCCAGCAGCTGGACTAGCGGGAGTTTTGGCAATGAGCAGTTCTTC. Protein sequence: CASSWTSGSFGNEQFF.